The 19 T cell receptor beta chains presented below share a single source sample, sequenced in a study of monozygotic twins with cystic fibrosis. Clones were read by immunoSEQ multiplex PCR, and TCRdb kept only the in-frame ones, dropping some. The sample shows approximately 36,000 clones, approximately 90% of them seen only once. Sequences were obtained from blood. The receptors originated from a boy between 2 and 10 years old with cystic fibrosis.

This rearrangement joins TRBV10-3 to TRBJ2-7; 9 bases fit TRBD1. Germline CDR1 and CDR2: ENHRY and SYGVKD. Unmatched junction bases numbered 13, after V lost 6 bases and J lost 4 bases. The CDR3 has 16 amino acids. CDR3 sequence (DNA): TGTGCCATCAGACAATTCCTTCCGACAGGGGGGTACGAGCAGTACTTC. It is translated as CAIRQFLPTGGYEQYF.

The CDR3 loop reads CASSPGGNNNEQFF. CDR3 nucleotide sequence: TGTGCCAGCAGCCCGGGGGGGAACAACAATGAGCAGTTCTTC. The chain uses TRBV11-2 and TRBJ2-1, with TRBD2 matching 8 bases. The V gene end was trimmed by 5 bases and the J gene end by 5 bases; junction bases not matched to a gene: 5. CDR1 is SGHAT and CDR2 is FQNNGV in the germline V gene. The CDR3 is 14 residues long.

CDR3 amino acids: CASSSRWRDYEQYF. The CDR3 nucleotides read TGTGCCAGCAGTTCTAGGTGGAGGGACTACGAGCAGTACTTC. The rearrangement links TRBV27 to TRBJ2-7, with TRBD2 as a possible D gene (6 bases). Germline V gene lookup returns CDR1 MNHEY and CDR2 SMNVEV (reference sequence). V lost 4 bases and J 3 bases, leaving 13 bases between the germline ends. This CDR3 contains 14 residues.

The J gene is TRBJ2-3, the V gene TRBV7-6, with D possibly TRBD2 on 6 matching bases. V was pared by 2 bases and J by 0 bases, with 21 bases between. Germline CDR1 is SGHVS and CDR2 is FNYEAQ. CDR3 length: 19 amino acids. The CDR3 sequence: CASSLWLRGSKDSTDTQYF. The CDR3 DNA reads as TGTGCCAGCAGCTTATGGCTCCGGGGGTCAAAAGATAGCACAGATACGCAGTATTTT.

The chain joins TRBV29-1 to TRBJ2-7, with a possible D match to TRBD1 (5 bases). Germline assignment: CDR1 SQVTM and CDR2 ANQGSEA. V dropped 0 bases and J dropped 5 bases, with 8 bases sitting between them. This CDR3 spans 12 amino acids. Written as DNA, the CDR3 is TGCAGCGTTGAAGATAACAGGAACGAGCAGTACTTC. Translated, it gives CSVEDNRNEQYF.

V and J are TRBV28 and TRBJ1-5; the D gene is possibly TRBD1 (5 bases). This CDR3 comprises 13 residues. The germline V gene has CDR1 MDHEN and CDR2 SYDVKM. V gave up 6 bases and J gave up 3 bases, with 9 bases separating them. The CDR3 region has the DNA TGTGCCAGCAGGCCCAGGGCCAATCAGCCCCAGCATTTT. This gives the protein CASRPRANQPQHF.

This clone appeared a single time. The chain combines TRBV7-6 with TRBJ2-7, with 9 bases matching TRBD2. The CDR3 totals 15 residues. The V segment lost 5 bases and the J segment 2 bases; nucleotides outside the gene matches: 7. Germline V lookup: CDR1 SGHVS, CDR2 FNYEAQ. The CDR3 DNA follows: TGTGCCAGCAGCAGCTCTAGCGGGGCGGCCTACGAGCAGTACTTC. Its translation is CASSSSSGAAYEQYF.

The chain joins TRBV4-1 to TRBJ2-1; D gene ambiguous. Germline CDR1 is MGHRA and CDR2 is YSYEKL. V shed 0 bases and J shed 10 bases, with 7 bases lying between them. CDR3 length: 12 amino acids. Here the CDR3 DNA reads TGCGCCAGCAGCCAAGAAGTCGGCGAGCAGTTCTTC. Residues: CASSQEVGEQFF.

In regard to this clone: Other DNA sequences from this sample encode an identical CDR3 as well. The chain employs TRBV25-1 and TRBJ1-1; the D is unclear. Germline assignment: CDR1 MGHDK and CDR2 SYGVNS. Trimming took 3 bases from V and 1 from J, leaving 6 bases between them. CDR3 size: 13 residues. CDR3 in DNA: TGTGCCAGCAGTGAGTTAGAGAACACTGAAGCTTTCTTT. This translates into CASSELENTEAFF. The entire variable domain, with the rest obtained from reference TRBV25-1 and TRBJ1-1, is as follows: EADIYQTPRYLVIGTGKKITLECSQTMGHDKMYWYQQDPGMELHLIHYSYGVNSTEKGDLSSESTVSRIRTEHFPLTLESARPSHTSQYLCASSELENTEAFFGQGTRLTVV.

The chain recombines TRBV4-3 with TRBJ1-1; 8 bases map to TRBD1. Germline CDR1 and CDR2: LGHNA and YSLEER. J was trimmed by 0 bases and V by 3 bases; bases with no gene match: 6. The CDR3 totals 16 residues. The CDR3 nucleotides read TGCGCCAGCAGCCAGGGGACAGGTCCCCTGAACACTGAAGCTTTCTTT. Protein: CASSQGTGPLNTEAFF.

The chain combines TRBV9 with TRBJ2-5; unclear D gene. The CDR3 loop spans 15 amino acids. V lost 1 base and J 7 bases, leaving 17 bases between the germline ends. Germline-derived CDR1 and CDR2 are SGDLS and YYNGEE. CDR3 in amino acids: CASSVIDAGIGTQYF. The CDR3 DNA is TGTGCCAGCAGCGTAATTGACGCAGGCATTGGGACCCAGTACTTC. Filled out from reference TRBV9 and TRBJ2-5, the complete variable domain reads DSGVTQTPKHLITATGQRVTLRCSPRSGDLSVYWYQQSLDQGLQFLIQYYNGEERAKGNILERFSAQQFPDLHSELNLSSLELGDSALYFCASSVIDAGIGTQYFGPGTRLLVL.

The CDR3 coding sequence is TGTGCCAGCAGCCTTGGACAGGACTATGGCTACACCTTC. It encodes CASSLGQDYGYTF. V usage is TRBV11-2 and J usage is TRBJ1-2; 7 bases are shared with TRBD1. The V gene's germline CDR1 is SGHAT and CDR2 FQNNGV. Trimming took 5 bases from V and 3 from J; bases not matched to a gene: 3. The CDR3 is 13 amino acids.

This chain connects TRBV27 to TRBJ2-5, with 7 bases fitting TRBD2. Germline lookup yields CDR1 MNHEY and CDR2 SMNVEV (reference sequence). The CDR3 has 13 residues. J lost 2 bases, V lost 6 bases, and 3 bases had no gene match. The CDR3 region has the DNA TGTGCCAGCAGCTCCGGGGGGCAAGAGACCCAGTACTTC. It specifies CASSSGGQETQYF.

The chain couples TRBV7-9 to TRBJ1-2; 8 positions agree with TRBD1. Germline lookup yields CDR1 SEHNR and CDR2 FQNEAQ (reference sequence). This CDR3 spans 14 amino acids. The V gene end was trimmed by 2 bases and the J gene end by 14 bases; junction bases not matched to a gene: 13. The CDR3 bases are TGTGCCAGCAGCTTACCCCCGGGACAGGCTTTTCAAACCTTC. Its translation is CASSLPPGQAFQTF.

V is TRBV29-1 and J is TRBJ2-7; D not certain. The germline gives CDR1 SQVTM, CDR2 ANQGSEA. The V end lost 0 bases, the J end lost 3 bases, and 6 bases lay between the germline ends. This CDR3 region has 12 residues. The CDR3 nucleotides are TGCAGCGTTGAAGATCGCGGCTACGAGCAGTACTTC. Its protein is CSVEDRGYEQYF.

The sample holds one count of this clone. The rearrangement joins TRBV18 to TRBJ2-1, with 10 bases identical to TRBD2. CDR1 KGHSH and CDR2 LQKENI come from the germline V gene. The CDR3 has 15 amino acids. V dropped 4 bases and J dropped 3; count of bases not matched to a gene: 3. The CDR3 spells CASSRRTSGYNEQFF. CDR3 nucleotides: TGTGCCAGCTCACGCCGGACTAGCGGCTACAATGAGCAGTTCTTC.

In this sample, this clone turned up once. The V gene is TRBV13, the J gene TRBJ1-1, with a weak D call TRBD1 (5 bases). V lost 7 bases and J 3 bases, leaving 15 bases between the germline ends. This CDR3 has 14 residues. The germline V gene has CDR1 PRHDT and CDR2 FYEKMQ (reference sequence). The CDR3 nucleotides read TGTGCCAGCACCCGAAGGGGTTGGTACACTGAAGCTTTCTTT. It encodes CASTRRGWYTEAFF.

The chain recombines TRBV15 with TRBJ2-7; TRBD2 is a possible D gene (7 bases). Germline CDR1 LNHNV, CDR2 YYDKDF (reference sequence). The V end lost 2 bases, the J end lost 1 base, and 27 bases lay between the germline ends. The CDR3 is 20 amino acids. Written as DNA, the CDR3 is TGTGCCACCAGCAGACCTACGACATTGGGGGGGCGCAGGCAATCCTACGAGCAGTACTTC. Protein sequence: CATSRPTTLGGRRQSYEQYF. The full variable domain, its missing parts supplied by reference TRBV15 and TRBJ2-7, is DAMVIQNPRYQVTQFGKPVTLSCSQTLNHNVMYWYQQKSSQAPKLLFHYYDKDFNNEADTPDNFQSRRPNTSFCFLDIRSPGLGDTAMYLCATSRPTTLGGRRQSYEQYFGPGTRLTVT.

CDR3 loop: CASSVEGLYNEQFF. As DNA, the CDR3 is TGTGCCAGCAGCGTAGAGGGACTATACAATGAGCAGTTCTTC. The V call is TRBV9, the J call TRBJ2-1; 7 bases align to TRBD2. This CDR3 comprises 14 residues. V gave up 0 bases and J gave up 4 bases; unmatched junction bases: 1. CDR1 is SGDLS, CDR2 YYNGEE, per germline.